The present entry profiles one T cell receptor (beta chain) with its context. The antigen is unknown. This sample stems from a study of T cells after posttransplantation cyclophosphamide. Busulfan-fludarabine conditioning, marrow transplant, and cyclophosphamide on days +3 and +4 were administered. TCRdb's table, derived via immunoSEQ multiplex PCR, lists solely in-frame clones and lacks some. The top ten clones hold roughly 50% of a sample with 1,500 to 2,500 clones, under 85% of them seen once. Findings and caveats of the study: TRB clonality was highly associated with recipient CMV seropositivity and reactivation. Donor-recipient repertoire similarity was low at 1-2 months, rising over year one.

V gave up 3 bases and J gave up 1 base, with 13 bases separating them. Germline CDR1 reads MDHEN; CDR2 reads SYDVKM. This CDR3 is 16 amino acids long. The origin of this receptor is a male patient aged 25-45 years who received an allogeneic stem cell transplant from a related donor, was CMV-positive, and had no GVHD. The T cells may come from the graft donor. Specimen: CD8+ T cells sorted from PBMCs, collected about 230 days after a stem cell transplant with posttransplant cyclophosphamide. The J gene is TRBJ2-4, the V gene TRBV28, with no clear D. CDR3 sequence reads: CASSFRPGRAKNIQYF. CDR3 DNA sequence: TGTGCCAGCAGTTTTCGACCGGGTAGGGCCAAAAACATTCAGTACTTC.